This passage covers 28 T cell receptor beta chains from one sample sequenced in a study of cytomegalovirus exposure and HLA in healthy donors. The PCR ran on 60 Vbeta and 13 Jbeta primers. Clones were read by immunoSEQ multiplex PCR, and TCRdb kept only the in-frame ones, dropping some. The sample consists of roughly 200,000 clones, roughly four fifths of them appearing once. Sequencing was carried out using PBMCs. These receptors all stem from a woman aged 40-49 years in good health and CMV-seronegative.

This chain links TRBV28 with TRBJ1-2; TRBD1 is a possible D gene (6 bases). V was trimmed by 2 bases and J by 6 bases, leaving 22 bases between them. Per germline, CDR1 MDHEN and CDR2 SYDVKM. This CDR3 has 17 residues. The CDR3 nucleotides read TGTGCCAGCAGTTTACCTACAGGGCTCCAGGCTTCGAATGGCTACACCTTC. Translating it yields CASSLPTGLQASNGYTF.

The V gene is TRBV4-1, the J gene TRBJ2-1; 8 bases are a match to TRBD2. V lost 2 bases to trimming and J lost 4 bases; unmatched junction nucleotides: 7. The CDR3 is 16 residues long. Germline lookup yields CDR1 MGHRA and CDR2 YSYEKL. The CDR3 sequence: CASSQPKLAAYNEQFF. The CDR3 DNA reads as TGCGCCAGCAGCCAACCTAAACTAGCGGCGTACAATGAGCAGTTCTTC.

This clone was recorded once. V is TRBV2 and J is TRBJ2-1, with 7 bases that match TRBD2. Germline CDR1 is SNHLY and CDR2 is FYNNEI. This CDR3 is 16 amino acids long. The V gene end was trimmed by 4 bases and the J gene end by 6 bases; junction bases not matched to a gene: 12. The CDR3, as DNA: TGTGCCAGCAGTGGTTCGCGGGAGTATTGGGGCAATGAGCAGTTCTTC. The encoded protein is CASSGSREYWGNEQFF.

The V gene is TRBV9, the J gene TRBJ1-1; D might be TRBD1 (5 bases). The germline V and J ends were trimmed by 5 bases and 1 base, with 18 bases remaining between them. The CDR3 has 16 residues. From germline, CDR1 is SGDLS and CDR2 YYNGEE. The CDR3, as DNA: TGTGCCAGCAGGCCAACGGGGGGGGGAAGGAACACTGAAGCTTTCTTT. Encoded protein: CASRPTGGGRNTEAFF.

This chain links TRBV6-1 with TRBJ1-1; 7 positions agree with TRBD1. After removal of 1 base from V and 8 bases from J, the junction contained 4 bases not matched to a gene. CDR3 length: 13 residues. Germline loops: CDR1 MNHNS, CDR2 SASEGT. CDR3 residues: CASSEVGQVEAFF. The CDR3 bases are TGTGCCAGCAGTGAAGTTGGACAGGTCGAAGCTTTCTTT.

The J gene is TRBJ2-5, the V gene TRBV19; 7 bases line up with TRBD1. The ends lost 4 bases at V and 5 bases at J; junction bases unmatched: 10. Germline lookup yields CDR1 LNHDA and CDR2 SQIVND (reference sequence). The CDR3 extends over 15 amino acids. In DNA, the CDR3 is TGTGCCAGTAGTACCCAATCGACAGGGTCGGAGACCCAGTACTTC. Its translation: CASSTQSTGSETQYF.

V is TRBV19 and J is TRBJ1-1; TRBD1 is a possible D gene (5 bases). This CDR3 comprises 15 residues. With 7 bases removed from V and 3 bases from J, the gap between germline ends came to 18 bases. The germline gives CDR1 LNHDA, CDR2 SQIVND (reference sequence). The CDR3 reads CASTGGGNGDTEAFF. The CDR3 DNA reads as TGTGCCAGTACGGGGGGAGGGAACGGGGACACTGAAGCTTTCTTT.

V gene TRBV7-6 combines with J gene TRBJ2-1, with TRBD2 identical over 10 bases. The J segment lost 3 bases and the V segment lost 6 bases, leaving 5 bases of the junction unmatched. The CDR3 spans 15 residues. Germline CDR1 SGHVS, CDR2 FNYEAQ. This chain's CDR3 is CASSSRLAGYNEQFF. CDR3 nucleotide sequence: TGTGCCAGCAGTTCCCGACTAGCGGGCTACAATGAGCAGTTCTTC. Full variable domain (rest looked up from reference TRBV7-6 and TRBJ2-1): GAGVSQSPRYKVTKRGQDVALRCDPISGHVSLYWYRQALGQGPEFLTYFNYEAQQDKSGLPNDRFSAERPEGSISTLTIQRTEQRDSAMYRCASSSRLAGYNEQFFGPGTRLTVL.

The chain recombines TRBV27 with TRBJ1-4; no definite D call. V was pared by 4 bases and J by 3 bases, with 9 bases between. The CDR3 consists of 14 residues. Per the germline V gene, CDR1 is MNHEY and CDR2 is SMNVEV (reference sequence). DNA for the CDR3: TGTGCCAGCAGTTCGTCAGGATCTAATGAAAAACTGTTTTTT. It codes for CASSSSGSNEKLFF.

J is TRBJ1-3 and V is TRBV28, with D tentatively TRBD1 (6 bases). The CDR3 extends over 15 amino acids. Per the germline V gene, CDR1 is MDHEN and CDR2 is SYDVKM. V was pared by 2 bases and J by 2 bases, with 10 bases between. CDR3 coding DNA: TGTGCCAGCAGTTTAGGTGGGACAACTGGAAACACCATATATTTT. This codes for CASSLGGTTGNTIYF.

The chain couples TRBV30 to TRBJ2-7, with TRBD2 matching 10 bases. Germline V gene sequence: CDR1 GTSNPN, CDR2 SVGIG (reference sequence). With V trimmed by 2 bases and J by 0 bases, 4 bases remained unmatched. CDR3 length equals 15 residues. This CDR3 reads CAWSFASGSSYEQYF. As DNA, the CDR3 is TGTGCCTGGAGTTTCGCTAGCGGGAGCTCCTACGAGCAGTACTTC.

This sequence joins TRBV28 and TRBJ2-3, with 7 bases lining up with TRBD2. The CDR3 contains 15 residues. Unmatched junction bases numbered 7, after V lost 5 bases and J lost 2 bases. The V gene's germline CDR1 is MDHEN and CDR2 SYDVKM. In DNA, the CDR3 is TGTGCCAGCAGTCCCCCGGGAGGCCTCACAGATACGCAGTATTTT. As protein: CASSPPGGLTDTQYF.

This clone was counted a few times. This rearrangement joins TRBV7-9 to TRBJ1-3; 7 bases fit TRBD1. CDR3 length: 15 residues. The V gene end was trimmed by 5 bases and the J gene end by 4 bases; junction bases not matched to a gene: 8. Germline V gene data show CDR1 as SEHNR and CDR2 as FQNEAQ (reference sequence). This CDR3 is CASSRDRAGGNTIYF. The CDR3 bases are TGTGCCAGCAGCCGAGACAGGGCGGGGGGAAACACCATATATTTT.

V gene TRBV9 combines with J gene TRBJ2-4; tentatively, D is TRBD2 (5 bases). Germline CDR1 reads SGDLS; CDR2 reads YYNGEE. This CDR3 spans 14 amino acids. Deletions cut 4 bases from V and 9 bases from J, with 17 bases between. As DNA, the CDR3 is TGTGCCAGCAGCTTTGACTATCGGGCGGGCATTCAGTACTTC. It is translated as CASSFDYRAGIQYF. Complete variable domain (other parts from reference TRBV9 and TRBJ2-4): DSGVTQTPKHLITATGQRVTLRCSPRSGDLSVYWYQQSLDQGLQFLIQYYNGEERAKGNILERFSAQQFPDLHSELNLSSLELGDSALYFCASSFDYRAGIQYFGAGTRLSVL.

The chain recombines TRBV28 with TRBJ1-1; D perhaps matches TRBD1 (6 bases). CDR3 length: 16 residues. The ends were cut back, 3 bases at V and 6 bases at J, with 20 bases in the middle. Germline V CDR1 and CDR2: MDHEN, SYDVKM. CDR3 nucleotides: TGTGCCAGCAGTTTCGGCTATGTCGGGAGGGGGTCTGAAGCTTTCTTT. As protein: CASSFGYVGRGSEAFF. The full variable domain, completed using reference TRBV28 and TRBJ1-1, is DVKVTQSSRYLVKRTGEKVFLECVQDMDHENMFWYRQDPGLGLRLIYFSYDVKMKEKGDIPEGYSVSREKKERFSLILESASTNQTSMYLCASSFGYVGRGSEAFFGQGTRLTVV.

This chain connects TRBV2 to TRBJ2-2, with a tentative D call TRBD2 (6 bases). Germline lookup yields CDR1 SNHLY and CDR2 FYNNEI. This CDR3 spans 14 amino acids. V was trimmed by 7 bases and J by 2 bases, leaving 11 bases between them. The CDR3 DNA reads TGTGCCAGCATCGTACTAGCAAACACCGGGGAGCTGTTTTTT. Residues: CASIVLANTGELFF.

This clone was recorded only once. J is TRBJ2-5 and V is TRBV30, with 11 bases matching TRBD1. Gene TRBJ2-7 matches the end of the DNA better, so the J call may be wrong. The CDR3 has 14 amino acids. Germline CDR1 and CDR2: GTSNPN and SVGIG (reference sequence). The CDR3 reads CAWSTGQGAYEQYF. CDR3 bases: TGTGCCTGGAGCACGGGACAGGGGGCCTACGAGCAGTACTTC.

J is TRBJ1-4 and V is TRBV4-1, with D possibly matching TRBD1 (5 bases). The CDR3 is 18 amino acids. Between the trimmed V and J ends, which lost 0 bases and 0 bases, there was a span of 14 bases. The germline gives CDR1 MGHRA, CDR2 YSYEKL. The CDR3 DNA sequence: TGCGCCAGCAGCCAAGATGGCCAGGGATTTGCAACTAATGAAAAACTGTTTTTT. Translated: CASSQDGQGFATNEKLFF.

CDR3 nucleotides: TGTGCCAGCAGCCGAGGACTAGCGGGAGGGCCCTACACAGATACGCAGTATTTT. It encodes CASSRGLAGGPYTDTQYF. The V and J genes are TRBV7-9 and TRBJ2-3; 15 positions agree with TRBD2. Germline-derived CDR1 and CDR2 are SEHNR and FQNEAQ (reference sequence). The CDR3 runs 18 residues. The V gene end was trimmed by 5 bases and the J gene end by 2 bases; junction bases not matched to a gene: 8.

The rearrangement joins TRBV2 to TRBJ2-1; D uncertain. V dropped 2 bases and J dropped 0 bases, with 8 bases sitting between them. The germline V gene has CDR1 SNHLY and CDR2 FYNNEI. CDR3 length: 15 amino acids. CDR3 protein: CASSESTFSYNEQFF. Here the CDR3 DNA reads TGTGCCAGCAGTGAAAGCACCTTCTCCTACAATGAGCAGTTCTTC. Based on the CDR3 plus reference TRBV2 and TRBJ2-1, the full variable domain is EPEVTQTPSHQVTQMGQEVILRCVPISNHLYFYWYRQILGQKVEFLVSFYNNEISEKSEIFDDQFSVERPDGSNFTLKIRSTKLEDSAMYFCASSESTFSYNEQFFGPGTRLTVL.

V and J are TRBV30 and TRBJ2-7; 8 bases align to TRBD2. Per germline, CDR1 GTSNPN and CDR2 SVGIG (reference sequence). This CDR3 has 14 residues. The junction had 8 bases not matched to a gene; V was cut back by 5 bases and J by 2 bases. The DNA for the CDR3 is TGTGCCTGGGGACGCGGGGGGCAGGCCTACGAGCAGTACTTC. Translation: CAWGRGGQAYEQYF.

In DNA, the CDR3 is TGTGCCAGCAGTTTAGAGGCGGGCGGGAGAACTCAAAATGAGCAGTTCTTC. This translates into CASSLEAGGRTQNEQFF. The chain carries TRBV28 and TRBJ2-1; 7 positions match TRBD2. V gave up 2 bases and J gave up 7 bases; unmatched junction bases: 14. The CDR3 is 17 amino acids. The germline gives CDR1 MDHEN, CDR2 SYDVKM.

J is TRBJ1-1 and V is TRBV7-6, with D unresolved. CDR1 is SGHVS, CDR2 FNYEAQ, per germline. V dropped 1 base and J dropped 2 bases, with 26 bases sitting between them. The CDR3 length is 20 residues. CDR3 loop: CASSLGERGRWANTNTEAFF. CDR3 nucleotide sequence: TGTGCCAGCAGCTTAGGGGAGCGGGGTCGGTGGGCGAACACTAACACTGAAGCTTTCTTT.

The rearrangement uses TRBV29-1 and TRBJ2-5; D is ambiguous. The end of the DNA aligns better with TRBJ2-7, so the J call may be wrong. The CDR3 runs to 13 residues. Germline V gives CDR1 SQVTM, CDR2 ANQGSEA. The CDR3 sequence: CSVEDPSNYEQYF. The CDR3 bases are TGCAGCGTTGAAGATCCATCCAACTACGAGCAGTACTTC.

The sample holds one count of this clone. The CDR3 region is CASSSGLEAGELFF. The CDR3 DNA is TGTGCCAGCAGCTCCGGACTAGAAGCCGGGGAGCTGTTTTTT. The V gene is TRBV7-3, the J gene TRBJ2-2; the match to TRBD2 covers 7 bases. This CDR3 spans 14 amino acids. The V segment lost 4 bases and the J segment 6 bases; nucleotides outside the gene matches: 5. Germline CDR1 and CDR2: SGHTA and FQGTGA.

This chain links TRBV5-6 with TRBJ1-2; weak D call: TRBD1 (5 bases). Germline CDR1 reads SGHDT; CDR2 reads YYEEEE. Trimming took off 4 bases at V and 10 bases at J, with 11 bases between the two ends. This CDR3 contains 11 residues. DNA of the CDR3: TGTGCCAGCAGCGCCGACAGTGTCTACACCTTC. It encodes CASSADSVYTF.

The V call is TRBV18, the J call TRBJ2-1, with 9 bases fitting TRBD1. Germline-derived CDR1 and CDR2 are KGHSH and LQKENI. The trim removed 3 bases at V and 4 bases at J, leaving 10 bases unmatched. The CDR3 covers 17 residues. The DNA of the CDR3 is TGTGCCAGCTCACCTTCAAACAGGGGGCAGGCTTACAATGAGCAGTTCTTC. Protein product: CASSPSNRGQAYNEQFF.

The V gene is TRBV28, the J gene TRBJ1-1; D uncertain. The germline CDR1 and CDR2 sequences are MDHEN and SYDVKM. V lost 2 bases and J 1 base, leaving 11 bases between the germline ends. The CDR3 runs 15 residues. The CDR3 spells CASSLAAKTNTEAFF. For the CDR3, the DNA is TGTGCCAGCAGTTTAGCGGCTAAAACGAACACTGAAGCTTTCTTT.